This T cell receptor beta chain was recorded in a study of shared clonotypes between healthy human individuals. This clone was counted once. The same CDR3 can be traced to other DNA sequences in this sample. Sequencing used immunoSEQ multiplex PCR; TCRdb keeps in-frame clones, though not all of them. The table records roughly 2.5 million clones, more than 80% of them present only once. Germline CDR1 and CDR2: KGHSH and LQKENI. With 3 bases clipped from V and 3 bases from J, the junction kept 4 bases outside the gene matches. The CDR3 consists of 14 residues. Sequencing input: naive CD4+ T cells sorted from blood. Documented subset: CD45RA+ positively selected. V gene TRBV18 combines with J gene TRBJ2-7; 8 positions agree with TRBD1. The clonotype was recovered from a man aged 18 to 30 in good health. The CDR3 here is CASSPLGQGYEQYF. CDR3 DNA sequence: TGTGCCAGCTCACCCCTCGGACAGGGCTACGAGCAGTACTTC.